Below, 16 T cell receptor beta chains from the same sample are listed, as sequenced in a study of blood T cell repertoires in COVID-19 (dated by TCRdb to 2020 to 2022). Receptors were amplified or captured by the immunoSEQ multiplex PCR assay. Sourced from immuneACCESS, this table was stored by TCRdb with only in-frame sequences that have V and J called. A share of the clones is absent; for the studies checked, an unresolved V gene accounts for under half, and the remainder has no known explanation. Within this sample are 39,000 or so clones, with approximately 80% of them counted one time only. The ten largest clones take up 8% to 10% of the sample. The sample comprised peripheral blood. These receptors were taken from a man in his fifties or sixties in a cohort sampled during active COVID-19.

The chain recombines TRBV6-5 with TRBJ2-1; 7 bases fit TRBD1. The junction had 11 bases not matched to a gene; V was cut back by 8 bases and J by 4 bases. The CDR3 has 15 residues. CDR1 and CDR2 from the germline V gene are MNHEY and SVGAGI. The CDR3 DNA follows: TGTGCCAGCTATTCCGGGACAGTTCTTTACAATGAGCAGTTCTTC. Translating it yields CASYSGTVLYNEQFF.

V gene TRBV24-1 combines with J gene TRBJ2-2, with TRBD1 matching over 8 bases. J gave up 3 bases and V 4 bases, and 6 bases lay outside the gene matches. The CDR3 spans 16 residues. Germline V lookup: CDR1 KGHDR, CDR2 SFDVKD. The CDR3 bases are TGTGCCACCAGTGACCCCGACAGGGGTGACACCGGGGAGCTGTTTTTT. The encoded protein is CATSDPDRGDTGELFF.

V is TRBV10-2 and J is TRBJ2-7; 10 bases are a match to TRBD1. This CDR3 region has 15 residues. Trimming at V came to 6 bases and at J to 3 bases, leaving 8 bases not matched to a gene. Germline V gene lookup returns CDR1 WSHSY and CDR2 SAAADI. CDR3 nucleotide sequence: TGCGCCAGCAGCACTCCCCGGGACAGGGGCTACGAGCAGTACTTC. Translating gives CASSTPRDRGYEQYF.

The V gene is TRBV9, the J gene TRBJ2-7, with TRBD1 matching 7 bases. Germline CDR1 and CDR2: SGDLS and YYNGEE. J lost 2 bases, V lost 4 bases, and 6 bases had no gene match. The CDR3 extends over 14 amino acids. The CDR3, as DNA: TGTGCCAGCAGCTTCGGGACAGAAACCTACGAGCAGTACTTC. Translated, it gives CASSFGTETYEQYF.

This clone was counted a single time. The chain carries TRBV15 and TRBJ1-2, with D uncertain. The V end lost 0 bases, the J end lost 1 base, and 9 bases lay between the germline ends. Germline CDR1 and CDR2: LNHNV and YYDKDF (reference sequence). CDR3 size: 15 residues. This CDR3 reads CATSRDTTFNYGYTF. As DNA, the CDR3 is TGTGCCACCAGCAGAGACACTACCTTTAACTATGGCTACACCTTC.

This clone showed up just a few times. The chain employs TRBV3-1 (or the pseudogene TRBV3-2) and TRBJ1-1, with 9 bases identical to TRBD1. V shed 4 bases, J shed 4 bases, and the junction held 7 bases outside the gene matches. Germline V lookup: CDR1 LGHDT, CDR2 YNNKEL (reference sequence). CDR3 length: 15 amino acids. CDR3 coding DNA: TGTGCCAGCAGCCCCGGGGGGACAGGGAGCACTGAAGCTTTCTTT. It yields the protein CASSPGGTGSTEAFF.

A single count supports this clone. V usage is TRBV5-1 and J usage is TRBJ1-6; D is unclear. Germline loops: CDR1 SGHRS, CDR2 YFSETQ. The CDR3 has 14 amino acids. V lost 0 bases and J lost 7, with 8 bases in between. The CDR3 DNA reads TGCGCCAGCAGCTTGGACGGTCAAAATTCACCCCTCCACTTT. It codes for CASSLDGQNSPLHF.

The gene calls are TRBV7-6 and TRBJ2-1; D is undetermined. Germline loops: CDR1 SGHVS, CDR2 FNYEAQ. V dropped 5 bases and J dropped 2 bases, with 13 bases sitting between them. The CDR3 sequence is 15 residues long. The CDR3 here is CASSVVNSAYNEQFF. CDR3 coding DNA: TGTGCCAGCAGCGTCGTAAACTCCGCCTACAATGAGCAGTTCTTC.

This clone was counted between two and nine times. The chain joins TRBV7-2 to TRBJ1-5; 7 bases line up with TRBD1. With 5 bases clipped from V and 5 bases from J, the junction kept 6 bases outside the gene matches. Germline values: CDR1 SGHTA, CDR2 FQGNSA. This CDR3 is 14 amino acids long. CDR3 nucleotide sequence: TGTGCCAGCAGCCCAGACAGGGCCTATCAGCCCCAGCATTTT. Translation gives CASSPDRAYQPQHF.

This chain connects TRBV27 to TRBJ2-7, with D possibly TRBD2 on 5 matching bases. The V gene's germline CDR1 is MNHEY and CDR2 SMNVEV (reference sequence). The CDR3 consists of 14 residues. V was shortened by 3 bases and J by 6 bases, with 15 bases between the two germline ends. The DNA of the CDR3 is TGTGCCAGCAGTTTCCGGACTCGTTTCCCCGAGCAGTACTTC. Translation gives CASSFRTRFPEQYF.

V usage is TRBV7-9 and J usage is TRBJ2-5; maybe TRBD2 (5 bases). Germline CDR1 and CDR2: SEHNR and FQNEAQ (reference sequence). The CDR3 consists of 15 residues. Trimming removed 5 bases at V and 2 bases at J, with 15 bases between. CDR3 bases: TGTGCCAGCAGCCCTACCCAGCGGAGACAAGAGACCCAGTACTTC. Its translation is CASSPTQRRQETQYF.

This chain joins TRBV7-2 and TRBJ1-4; no reliable D call. Trimming shortened V by 2 bases and J by 1 base, and 11 bases separated the two germline ends. The CDR3 is 16 amino acids. The germline CDR1 and CDR2 sequences are SGHTA and FQGNSA. The CDR3 spells CASSLLGSRTNEKLFF. The DNA of the CDR3 is TGTGCCAGCAGCTTACTCGGGTCCCGAACTAATGAAAAACTGTTTTTT.

This clone has only one observation. The chain has TRBV11-2 and TRBJ1-5; no definite D call. The CDR3 loop spans 14 amino acids. V lost 3 bases and J 7 bases, leaving 13 bases between the germline ends. Germline lookup yields CDR1 SGHAT and CDR2 FQNNGV. This chain's CDR3 is CASSFSEGGQPQHF. The CDR3 nucleotides read TGTGCCAGCAGCTTTAGTGAGGGAGGGCAGCCCCAGCATTTT.

This rearrangement joins TRBV28 to TRBJ2-7; 11 bases agree with TRBD2. Germline CDR1 MDHEN, CDR2 SYDVKM. The CDR3 totals 16 residues. With V trimmed by 0 bases and J by 2 bases, 3 bases remained unmatched. CDR3 sequence (DNA): TGTGCCAGCAGTTTATGGGCTAGCGGGGGGACCTACGAGCAGTACTTC. It is translated as CASSLWASGGTYEQYF.

The count of this clone is one. This chain links TRBV12-5 with TRBJ1-1; D gene uncertain. The V and J ends lost 6 bases and 11 bases respectively, with 10 bases between them. Germline V lookup: CDR1 LGHNT, CDR2 FRNRAP. CDR3 length: 10 residues. The CDR3 reads CASGPGWAFF. CDR3 DNA: TGTGCTAGTGGACCGGGGTGGGCTTTCTTT.

V gene TRBV6-2 or TRBV6-3 combines with J gene TRBJ1-1, with 7 bases matching TRBD1. The CDR3 has 14 amino acids. Germline trimming cut 5 bases from V and 11 bases from J; bases unmatched to any gene: 14. The germline V gene encodes CDR1 MNHEY and CDR2 SVGEGT. Written as DNA, the CDR3 is TGTGCCAGCAGTGGAGGGGGCCGGACCCCGCGCGCTTTCTTT. Its translation: CASSGGGRTPRAFF.